Each of the 10 T cell receptor beta chains below was sequenced from the same sample in a study of shared clonotypes between healthy human individuals. Profiling relied on immunoSEQ multiplex PCR, and the TCRdb table lists in-frame clones only, not all of them. Counted here are about 480,000 clones, roughly 79% occurring once; the ten biggest clones make up under 15%. Sample: PBMCs. The receptors stem from a woman in her 40s in good health. Some clones in this sample may be carry-over from other donors' samples.

V is TRBV4-2 and J is TRBJ1-5; D not resolved. V lost 3 bases and J lost 1, with 4 bases in between. Germline V gives CDR1 LGHNA, CDR2 YNFKEQ. The CDR3 consists of 13 residues. The chain's CDR3 is CASSQGSNQPQHF. The CDR3 DNA follows: TGTGCCAGCAGCCAGGGGAGCAATCAGCCCCAGCATTTT.

The chain uses TRBV5-1 and TRBJ2-5; 7 positions match TRBD2. V lost 4 bases to trimming and J lost 4 bases; unmatched junction nucleotides: 7. The CDR3 length is 14 residues. The germline V gene encodes CDR1 SGHRS and CDR2 YFSETQ. The CDR3 nucleotides are TGCGCCAGCAGCCTTTCGGGGGAGGGAGAGACCCAGTACTTC. Amino acids: CASSLSGEGETQYF.

The chain has TRBV4-2 and TRBJ2-3; 8 bases fit TRBD2. This CDR3 contains 17 residues. Germline V gene lookup returns CDR1 LGHNA and CDR2 YNFKEQ. After removal of 0 bases from V and 3 bases from J, the junction contained 8 bases not matched to a gene. The CDR3, as DNA: TGTGCCAGCAGCCAAGAGCCCCCGGGAGGGAGGACAGATACGCAGTATTTT. Its protein is CASSQEPPGGRTDTQYF.

The rearrangement uses TRBV5-1 and TRBJ2-3; D may match TRBD1 or TRBD2 (5 bases each). V was shortened by 4 bases and J by 4 bases, with 22 bases between the two germline ends. Germline-derived CDR1 and CDR2 are SGHRS and YFSETQ. The CDR3 has 17 amino acids. The CDR3 loop reads CASSAAQGGGGADTQYF. CDR3 DNA: TGCGCCAGCAGCGCGGCCCAAGGTGGGGGTGGCGCAGATACGCAGTATTTT.

V gene TRBV30 combines with J gene TRBJ1-2, with a possible D match to TRBD1 (5 bases). V gave up 0 bases and J gave up 0 bases, with 11 bases separating them. The CDR3 is 15 amino acids. Germline CDR1 GTSNPN, CDR2 SVGIG (reference sequence). Here the CDR3 reads CAWSVQFRANYGYTF. CDR3 in DNA: TGTGCCTGGAGTGTACAGTTCAGGGCTAACTATGGCTACACCTTC.

This clone was seen only once. This sequence joins TRBV5-1 and TRBJ2-5; 9 bases align to TRBD1. The J segment lost 1 base and the V segment lost 4 bases, leaving 5 bases of the junction unmatched. The CDR3 covers 15 residues. Germline V CDR1 and CDR2: SGHRS, YFSETQ. CDR3 sequence reads: CASSEGQGGQETQYF. In nucleotides, the CDR3 is TGCGCCAGCAGCGAGGGACAGGGCGGCCAAGAGACCCAGTACTTC. The variable domain in full, with the rest retrieved from reference TRBV5-1 and TRBJ2-5, is KAGVTQTPRYLIKTRGQQVTLSCSPISGHRSVSWYQQTPGQGLQFLFEYFSETQRNKGNFPGRFSGRQFSNSRSEMNVSTLELGDSALYLCASSEGQGGQETQYFGPGTRLLVL.

The CDR3 nucleotides read TGTGCCAGCAGTGAGATAGTTCCGTTAAATGAAAAACTGTTTTTT. Amino acid sequence: CASSEIVPLNEKLFF. V and J are TRBV6-1 and TRBJ1-4; D not certain. This CDR3 is 15 amino acids long. CDR1 and CDR2 (germline): MNHNS, SASEGT. The V end was cut by 3 bases, the J end by 5 bases, with 13 bases between.

The J gene is TRBJ1-5, the V gene TRBV28; TRBD1 might be the D (6 bases). The V gene lost 4 bases and the J gene lost 6 bases, with 16 bases spanning the gap. Germline-derived CDR1 and CDR2 are MDHEN and SYDVKM. The CDR3 sequence is 15 residues long. CDR3 in amino acids: CASSWGRVDGQPQHF. The CDR3 coding sequence is TGTGCCAGCAGTTGGGGGCGCGTGGATGGTCAGCCCCAGCATTTT.

V is TRBV5-6 and J is TRBJ2-3; TRBD2 aligns across 12 bases. The CDR3 length is 16 residues. Losses at the gene ends were 0 bases for V and 5 bases for J; bases not matched to a gene: 4. Germline values: CDR1 SGHDT, CDR2 YYEEEE. CDR3 bases: TGTGCCAGCAGCTTGGCTAGCGGGAGGGCCATAGATACGCAGTATTTT. It codes for CASSLASGRAIDTQYF.

The V call is TRBV5-4, the J call TRBJ2-1; 12 positions agree with TRBD2. V was clipped by 2 bases and J by 5 bases; unmatched bases: 5. This CDR3 region has 16 residues. The germline gives CDR1 SGHNT, CDR2 YYREEE (reference sequence). This CDR3 reads CASSFTTSGSHNEQFF. The CDR3 DNA follows: TGTGCCAGCAGCTTTACGACTAGCGGGAGTCACAATGAGCAGTTCTTC.